The sample holds one count of the clone carrying this T cell receptor (beta chain). Antigen specificity is unknown. Library preparation for TCR beta used quantitative 5'-RACE with molecular barcodes. A single record per CDR3 protein comes from TCRdb applying MiXCR to the 5' RACE reads. This sample has roughly 450,000 distinct CDR3 sequences; 25% to 30% occur once, and the top ten carry roughly 1%. The CDR3 loop spans 14 amino acids. V was clipped by 5 bases and J by 0 bases; unmatched bases: 4. This specimen belongs to a study of CD8 T cells in ankylosing spondylitis. Findings and limits, study-wide: Reported data indicate significant enrichment of disease-linked clones within matched ankylosing spondylitis synovial fluid. Reactive arthritis synovial fluid and blood previously showed some of these motif variants. It appeared that ankylosing spondylitis blood was characterized by a TCR beta motif of about 8 highly homologous variants.

The genes are TRBV12-3 or TRBV12-4 and TRBJ2-7; 7 positions agree with TRBD1. The receptor comes from a male donor with ankylosing spondylitis. Sequencing was carried out using blood, either unsorted or a sorted T cell fraction (not recorded which). CDR3 coding DNA: TGTGCCAGCAGTCGGACAGGCCGCTCCTACGAGCAGTACTTC. Residues: CASSRTGRSYEQYF.